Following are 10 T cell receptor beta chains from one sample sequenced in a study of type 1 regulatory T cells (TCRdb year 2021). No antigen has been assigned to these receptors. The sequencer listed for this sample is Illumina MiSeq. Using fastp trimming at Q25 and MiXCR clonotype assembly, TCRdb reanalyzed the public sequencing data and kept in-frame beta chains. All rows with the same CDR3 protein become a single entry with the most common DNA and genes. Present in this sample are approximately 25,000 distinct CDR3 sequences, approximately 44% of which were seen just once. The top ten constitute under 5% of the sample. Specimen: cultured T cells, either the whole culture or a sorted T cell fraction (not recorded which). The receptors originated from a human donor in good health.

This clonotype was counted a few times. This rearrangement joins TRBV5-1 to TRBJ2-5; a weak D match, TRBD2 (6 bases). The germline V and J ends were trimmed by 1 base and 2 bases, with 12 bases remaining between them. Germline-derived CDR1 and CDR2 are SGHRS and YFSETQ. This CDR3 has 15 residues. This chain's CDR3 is CASSLIGGLQETQYF. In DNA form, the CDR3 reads TGCGCCAGCAGCTTGATTGGGGGACTTCAAGAGACCCAGTACTTC.

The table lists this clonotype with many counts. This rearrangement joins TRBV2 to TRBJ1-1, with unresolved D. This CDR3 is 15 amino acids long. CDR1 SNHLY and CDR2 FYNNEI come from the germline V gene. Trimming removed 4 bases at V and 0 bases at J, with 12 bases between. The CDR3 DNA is TGTGCCAGCAGTGTGTTCGGCGGCTTGAACACTGAAGCTTTCTTT. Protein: CASSVFGGLNTEAFF. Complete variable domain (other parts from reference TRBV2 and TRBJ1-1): EPEVTQTPSHQVTQMGQEVILRCVPISNHLYFYWYRQILGQKVEFLVSFYNNEISEKSEIFDDQFSVERPDGSNFTLKIRSTKLEDSAMYFCASSVFGGLNTEAFFGQGTRLTVV.

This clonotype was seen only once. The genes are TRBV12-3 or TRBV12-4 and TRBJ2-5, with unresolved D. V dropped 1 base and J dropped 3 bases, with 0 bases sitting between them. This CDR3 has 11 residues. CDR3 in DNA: TGTGCCAGCAGTTTAGAAGAGACCCAGTACTTC. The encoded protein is CASSLEETQYF.

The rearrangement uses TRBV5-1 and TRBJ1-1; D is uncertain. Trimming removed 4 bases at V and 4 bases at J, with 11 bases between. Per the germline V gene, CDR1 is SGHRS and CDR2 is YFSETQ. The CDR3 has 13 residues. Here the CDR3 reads CASSLIMGTEAFF. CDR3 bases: TGCGCCAGCAGCCTAATTATGGGCACTGAAGCTTTCTTT.

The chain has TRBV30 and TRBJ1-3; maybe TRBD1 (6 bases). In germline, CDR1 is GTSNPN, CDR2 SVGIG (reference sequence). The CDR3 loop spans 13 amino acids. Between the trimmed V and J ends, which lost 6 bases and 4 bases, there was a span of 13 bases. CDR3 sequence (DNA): TGTGCCTGCGCCGGGGGGCCCGGAAACACCATATATTTT. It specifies CACAGGPGNTIYF.

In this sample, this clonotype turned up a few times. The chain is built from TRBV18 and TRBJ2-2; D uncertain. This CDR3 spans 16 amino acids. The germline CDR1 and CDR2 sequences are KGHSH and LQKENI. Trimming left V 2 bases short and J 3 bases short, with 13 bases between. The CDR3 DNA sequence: TGTGCCAGCTCACCATGGCAGGCCCTGGACACCGGGGAGCTGTTTTTT. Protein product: CASSPWQALDTGELFF.

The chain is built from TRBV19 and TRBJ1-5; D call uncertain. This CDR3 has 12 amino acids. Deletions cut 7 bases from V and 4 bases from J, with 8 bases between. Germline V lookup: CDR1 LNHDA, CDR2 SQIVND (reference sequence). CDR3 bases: TGTGCCAGTATGGAGGTGAATCAGCCCCAGCATTTT. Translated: CASMEVNQPQHF. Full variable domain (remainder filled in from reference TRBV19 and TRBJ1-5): DGGITQSPKYLFRKEGQNVTLSCEQNLNHDAMYWYRQDPGQGLRLIYYSQIVNDFQKGDIAEGYSVSREKKESFPLTVTSAQKNPTAFYLCASMEVNQPQHFGDGTRLSIL.

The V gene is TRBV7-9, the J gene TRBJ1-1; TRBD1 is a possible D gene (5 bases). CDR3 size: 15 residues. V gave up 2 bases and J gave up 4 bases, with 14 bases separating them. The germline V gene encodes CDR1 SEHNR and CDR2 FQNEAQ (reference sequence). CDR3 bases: TGTGCCAGCAGCTTAAGAGGGACGCGGAGCACTGAAGCTTTCTTT. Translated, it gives CASSLRGTRSTEAFF.

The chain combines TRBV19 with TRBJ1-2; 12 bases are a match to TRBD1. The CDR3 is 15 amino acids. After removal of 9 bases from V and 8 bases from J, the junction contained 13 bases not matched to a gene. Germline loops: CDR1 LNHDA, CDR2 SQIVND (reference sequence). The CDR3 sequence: CASKMGTGGLLGYTF. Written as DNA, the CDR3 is TGTGCCAGCAAAATGGGGACAGGGGGCCTACTGGGCTACACCTTC.

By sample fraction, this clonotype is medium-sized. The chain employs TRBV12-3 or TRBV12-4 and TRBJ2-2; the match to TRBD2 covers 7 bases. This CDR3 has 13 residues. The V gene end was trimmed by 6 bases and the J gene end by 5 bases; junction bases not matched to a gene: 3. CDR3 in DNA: TGTGCCAGCAGGGGGACTACGACCGGGGAGCTGTTTTTT. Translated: CASRGTTTGELFF.